This T cell receptor beta chain was identified in a study of blood T cell repertoires in COVID-19. The protocol was immunoSEQ multiplex PCR, while the TCRdb copy is restricted to in-frame clones and leaves out a portion. The table lists roughly 32,000 clones, approximately 90% of them singletons. Looked up from germline, CDR1 is MDHEN and CDR2 is SYDVKM. The CDR3 runs 17 residues. The chain is built from TRBV28 and TRBJ2-7; tentatively, D is TRBD2 (6 bases). The clonotype originates from a man aged 50-60 years with active or convalescent COVID-19. The material sequenced was peripheral blood. As DNA, the CDR3 is TGTGCTTCGACCATCAGGAGGACTAAACCGGGGTTTAGCGAGCAGTACTTC. Translation gives CASTIRRTKPGFSEQYF.